The T cell receptor (beta chain) described here comes from a study of cytomegalovirus exposure and HLA in healthy donors. General study points: Presence/absence analyses treated sequencing depth as roughly uniform across donors. V- and J-gene trimming in TCR beta was tied to a missense DCLRE1C variant by an analysis performed later. In all likelihood, a cluster of highly shared sequence variants was a sequencing artifact.

About this clone itself: What it binds is unknown.

CDR3 length: 17 residues. After removal of 3 bases from V and 5 bases from J, the junction contained 13 bases not matched to a gene. The germline CDR1 and CDR2 sequences are SNHLY and FYNNEI. The PCR had 60 Vbeta and 13 Jbeta primers. The repertoire was sequenced with immunoSEQ multiplex PCR; TCRdb's copy has only in-frame clones and lacks some. The sample shows over 150,000 clones, around four fifths of them seen only once. The sample consisted of PBMCs. This clonotype originated in a woman aged 25 to 45 in good health and CMV-seropositive. The rearrangement joins TRBV2 to TRBJ2-5; the match to TRBD1 covers 9 bases. The CDR3 region is CASSDQKGTGITETQYF. The CDR3 DNA sequence: TGTGCCAGCAGTGATCAAAAAGGGACAGGGATCACGGAGACCCAGTACTTC.